This TCR beta chain was observed in a study of human T cells and chemical hapten exposure. Looking at the study overall: Upper-back patch tests with 0.01% DPC were read at 6 days. Enrolled patients were predominantly female and had alopecia areata, totalis or universalis.

Regarding this clonotype: What it binds is not known.

CDR3 length equals 16 residues. Germline V gives CDR1 LGHNA, CDR2 YSLEER. Trimming at V came to 0 bases and at J to 9 bases, leaving 9 bases not matched to a gene. Findings of the study overall: TCRs above 1 in 1000 frequency did not change with DPC sensitization.

Per the study methods: The number of TCRs in each sample had a median of 95,638 and spanned roughly 20,000 to 750,000. MiXCR was run by TCRdb on the RACE reads, yielding one entry per CDR3 protein. TCRdb's processing, not the authors' own work, is the source of the V and J calls. The table lists about 54,000 distinct CDR3 sequences, about 9.9% of them singletons. Time point meaning: patch test 2, 6 weeks after DPC sensitization. Treatment indicated: therapeutic diphenylcyclopropenone sensitization with weekly scalp DPC. The sequence was collected from a woman in her forties or fifties with alopecia areata. Some clones in this sample may be carry-over from other donors' samples. This chain uses TRBV4-3 with TRBJ2-1, with 9 nucleotides matching TRBD1. The material sequenced was whole blood, taken in connection with sensitization to the hapten diphenylcyclopropenone (DPC). The CDR3 nucleotides read TGCGCCAGCAGCCAAGATCGTGGGACAGGGATGGGTGAGCAGTTCTTC. Residues: CASSQDRGTGMGEQFF.